A selection of T cell receptor beta chains follows, all from one sample in a study of T-cell memory formation after mild COVID-19. Each CDR3 protein gets one entry after TCRdb re-called the 5' RACE reads with MiXCR. The repertoire holds 300,000 to 400,000 distinct CDR3 sequences, over 20% seen once, with around 12% in the top ten. Sequencing was carried out using PBMCs or a T cell subset sorted from them (not recorded which). Every receptor here comes from an adult woman who had mild COVID-19 (a few samples of this study predate the infection). Cell type and time point are not known. CDR3s include the opening cysteine and the closing phenylalanine or tryptophan. A D gene is named only where the DNA matches it firmly. For some rows the clone size is stated as once, few or many, or as a class when expanded; others skip it.

size,D,J,V,DNA,CDR3
few,-,TRBJ1-5,TRBV6-2/TRBV6-3,TGTGCCAGCAGTCCACGGGATTTTTTATATAGCAATCAGCCCCAGCATTTT,CASSPRDFLYSNQPQHF
-,-,TRBJ1-1,TRBV5-5,TGTGCCAACGGGGGGCCTAATATGAACACTGAAGCTTTCTTT,CANGGPNMNTEAFF
once,-,TRBJ2-7,TRBV2,TGTGCCAGCAGTGAAGTAGGGCAAGAGCAGTACTTC,CASSEVGQEQYF
-,-,TRBJ2-5,TRBV12-3/TRBV12-4,TGTGCCAGCAGTTTAGCGGGAGGACCCTTCCAAGAGACCCAGTACTTC,CASSLAGGPFQETQYF
-,TRBD2,TRBJ2-1,TRBV6-2/TRBV6-3,TGTGCCAGCACCTGGACTAGCGGGAGCTGGGTTGAGCAGTTCTTC,CASTWTSGSWVEQFF
-,TRBD1,TRBJ2-1,TRBV11-2,TGTGCCAGCAGCTCATACCGGGACAGGGGAGACACCTACAATGAGCAGTTCTTC,CASSSYRDRGDTYNEQFF
-,TRBD1,TRBJ2-3,TRBV5-4,TGTGCCAGCAGCTTGTTGGGACAGGGGGCCAGCACAGATACGCAGTATTTT,CASSLLGQGASTDTQYF
few,TRBD2,TRBJ2-7,TRBV12-3/TRBV12-4,TGTGCCAGCAGCCAGGGACTAGCGGGCGTCTCCTACGAGCAGTACTTC,CASSQGLAGVSYEQYF
-,-,TRBJ2-2,TRBV7-2,TGTGCCAGCAGACGAACCCCGGGACGCGGGAACACCGGGGAGCTGTTTTTT,CASRRTPGRGNTGELFF
-,-,TRBJ1-1,TRBV29-1,TGCAGCGGGGAACTACAGGGCACTGAAGCTTTCTTT,CSGELQGTEAFF
few,TRBD1,TRBJ1-2,TRBV27,TGTGCCAGCAGGACTACAGGGGGTCATGGCTACACCTTC,CASRTTGGHGYTF
many,TRBD1,TRBJ2-1,TRBV7-2,TGTGCCAGCAGCCCCACCCGAATGGGACAGGGGGCAAATGAGCAGTTCTTC,CASSPTRMGQGANEQFF
-,TRBD2,TRBJ2-5,TRBV25-1,TGTGCCAGCAGTGACTGGGGGGGAGAGACCCAGTACTTC,CASSDWGGETQYF
few,TRBD1,TRBJ1-2,TRBV20-1,TGCAGTGCTAGGGATGCGACAGGGTCCTATGGCTACACCTTC,CSARDATGSYGYTF
-,-,TRBJ1-1,TRBV5-5,TGTGCCAGCAGCCCGGGGCCAGGGCGGGACACTGAAGCTTTCTTT,CASSPGPGRDTEAFF
few,TRBD2,TRBJ2-3,TRBV3-1,TGTGCCAGCCACGACGGCGGGGGGATCACAGATACGCAGTATTTT,CASHDGGGITDTQYF
-,TRBD1,TRBJ1-2,TRBV9,TGTGCCAGCAGCGTAGAGGGGGCGCATGGCTACACCTTC,CASSVEGAHGYTF
few,TRBD2,TRBJ2-1,TRBV20-1,TGCAGTGCTAGGGGACTAGCGGGGGCGTACTACAATGAGCAGTTCTTC,CSARGLAGAYYNEQFF
-,TRBD2,TRBJ2-2,TRBV3-1,TGTGCCAGCAGCCCTCAGACTAGCGGGATGTCCACCGGGGAGCTGTTTTTT,CASSPQTSGMSTGELFF
few,-,TRBJ2-3,TRBV6-4,TGTGCCAGCAGTGACCAGGGCGCAGATACGCAGTATTTT,CASSDQGADTQYF
few,-,TRBJ2-7,TRBV29-1,TGCAGCGTGGCCCAGGACCCTTTCTACGAGCAGTACTTC,CSVAQDPFYEQYF
-,-,TRBJ1-2,TRBV29-1,TGCAGCGTTGGGTCTGCAGAGTATGGCTACACCTTC,CSVGSAEYGYTF
-,-,TRBJ1-1,TRBV11-3,TGTGCCAGCAGCTTAGGGGGGCCGAACCCCGTGAACACTGAAGCTTTCTTT,CASSLGGPNPVNTEAFF
few,-,TRBJ1-6,TRBV12-3/TRBV12-4,TGTGCCAGCAGTCTCCGGACAGCAAGGGCCCTCCACTTT,CASSLRTARALHF
-,TRBD2,TRBJ2-1,TRBV27,TGTGCCAGCAGTTTGGGGGGGCTAGCGGGAGATATCTACAATGAGCAGTTCTTC,CASSLGGLAGDIYNEQFF
once,-,TRBJ2-2,TRBV4-3,TGCGCCAGCAGCCAAGATAGGGTTTCCGGGGAGCTGTTTTTT,CASSQDRVSGELFF
-,TRBD2,TRBJ2-1,TRBV9,TGTGCCAGCAGTGGGGACCTAGCGGGGGGCAACAATGAGCAGTTCTTC,CASSGDLAGGNNEQFF
-,TRBD1,TRBJ2-4,TRBV7-9,TGTGCCAGCAGCCCACCGACAGGGTCTATGTACTTC,CASSPPTGSMYF
-,TRBD1,TRBJ2-2,TRBV24-1,TGTGCCACCAGTGATCACGGGACAGGGCGCACCGGGGAGCTGTTTTTT,CATSDHGTGRTGELFF
few,TRBD2,TRBJ2-6,TRBV5-6,TGTGCCTCCCCGGGGGGGCTCGGGGCCAACGTCCTGACTTTC,CASPGGLGANVLTF
many,-,TRBJ2-1,TRBV5-5,TGTGCCAGCAGCTTGGCCACTAGCAGTAATGAGCAGTTCTTC,CASSLATSSNEQFF
-,-,TRBJ2-3,TRBV9,TGTGCCAGCAGCCCCCGTGGGGGGGCGGAGAGCACAGATACGCAGTATTTT,CASSPRGGAESTDTQYF
-,TRBD1,TRBJ2-3,TRBV27,TGTGCCAGCAGTAGCAGGGGGCGGTCCCCAGATACGCAGTATTTT,CASSSRGRSPDTQYF
-,-,TRBJ2-3,TRBV6-2/TRBV6-3,TGTGCCAGCAGTTACAGCAGGGTCCCCGGGGATACGCAGTATTTT,CASSYSRVPGDTQYF
-,TRBD2,TRBJ2-2,TRBV5-1,TGCGCCAGCAGCCGTTCCGGTACTAGCGGGGGCAGGGACCAACGAGGATACACCGGGGAGCTGTTTTTT,CASSRSGTSGGRDQRGYTGELFF
-,TRBD2,TRBJ2-7,TRBV9,TGTGCCAGCAGCGTAGGACTAGCGGGCCCCCTCGAGCAGTACTTC,CASSVGLAGPLEQYF
-,-,TRBJ2-1,TRBV2,TGTGCCAGCAGTGAATTGGAAAATGAGCAGTTCTTC,CASSELENEQFF
-,TRBD1,TRBJ1-1,TRBV24-1,TGTGCCGCTTCGGACAGGACGAACACTGAAGCTTTCTTT,CAASDRTNTEAFF
-,TRBD2,TRBJ2-7,TRBV3-1,TGTGCCAGCAGCCAAAGTACGGGGGGGCCCGTCGAGCAGTACTTC,CASSQSTGGPVEQYF
-,-,TRBJ2-2,TRBV18,TGTGCCAGCTCACGGATTGGTCCGGGGCCGAACACCGGGGAGCTGTTTTTT,CASSRIGPGPNTGELFF